These 14 T cell receptor beta chains share one sample of origin, sequenced in a study of cytomegalovirus exposure and HLA in healthy donors. Measured with immunoSEQ multiplex PCR; TCRdb has only the in-frame clones, and not every one. The sample carries over 200,000 clones, around nine tenths recorded once. Sequenced sample: PBMCs. Every receptor here comes from a woman under 30 in good health and CMV-seronegative.

The chain carries TRBV10-2 and TRBJ2-3, with 11 bases matching TRBD2. The CDR3 length is 15 residues. With 4 bases clipped from V and 4 bases from J, the junction kept 4 bases outside the gene matches. CDR1 is WSHSY, CDR2 SAAADI, per germline. The CDR3 spells CASSALAGAPDTQYF. The CDR3, as DNA: TGCGCCAGCAGTGCACTAGCGGGAGCCCCAGATACGCAGTATTTT.

This chain connects TRBV9 to TRBJ2-7, with 9 bases aligning to TRBD1. The CDR3 has 15 residues. The germline CDR1 and CDR2 sequences are SGDLS and YYNGEE. V was clipped by 4 bases and J by 5 bases; unmatched bases: 10. The CDR3 bases are TGTGCCAGCAGCCCCGCCGGGACAGGGATCCACGAGCAGTACTTC. It codes for CASSPAGTGIHEQYF.

The chain employs TRBV6-6 and TRBJ1-4, with 7 bases aligning to TRBD1. This CDR3 has 15 residues. Per the germline V gene, CDR1 is MNHNY and CDR2 is SVGAGI (reference sequence). V was clipped by 2 bases and J by 5 bases; unmatched bases: 5. CDR3 amino acids: CASSYGQALNEKLFF. The CDR3 nucleotides are TGTGCCAGCAGTTACGGACAGGCTCTCAATGAAAAACTGTTTTTT.

The chain uses TRBV6-1 and TRBJ2-3; TRBD1 matches 11 bases. V gave up 1 base and J gave up 5 bases; unmatched junction bases: 8. Germline CDR1 is MNHNS and CDR2 is SASEGT. This CDR3 is built from 17 residues. DNA for the CDR3: TGTGCCAGCAGTGAAGGGCCCCAGGACAGGGGGCAAGATACGCAGTATTTT. It yields the protein CASSEGPQDRGQDTQYF.

This sequence joins TRBV4-3 and TRBJ2-1; D gene uncertain. V lost 4 bases and J 5 bases, leaving 9 bases between the germline ends. Germline V gene data show CDR1 as LGHNA and CDR2 as YSLEER. The CDR3 has 13 residues. The CDR3 is CASSPRVDNEQFF. CDR3 coding DNA: TGCGCCAGCAGCCCCCGCGTTGACAATGAGCAGTTCTTC.

V and J are TRBV27 and TRBJ1-2, with D tentatively TRBD1 (6 bases). V lost 6 bases, J lost 8 bases, and 22 bases lay in between. The germline V gene encodes CDR1 MNHEY and CDR2 SMNVEV (reference sequence). This CDR3 spans 15 amino acids. The CDR3 DNA follows: TGTGCCAGCAGGGACAGCCTAACTACACCAAGAGGCTACACCTTC. Protein sequence: CASRDSLTTPRGYTF.

This chain links TRBV5-1 with TRBJ1-2; D call uncertain. V was shortened by 2 bases and J by 6 bases, with 11 bases between the two germline ends. The CDR3 is made up of 13 amino acids. Germline lookup yields CDR1 SGHRS and CDR2 YFSETQ. As DNA, the CDR3 is TGCGCCAGCAGCTTCCGGGGAAAGGATGGCTACACCTTC. Amino acid sequence: CASSFRGKDGYTF.

V usage is TRBV29-1 and J usage is TRBJ2-7, with TRBD1 as a possible D gene (6 bases). Germline loops: CDR1 SQVTM, CDR2 ANQGSEA. This CDR3 has 14 amino acids. The V end was cut by 0 bases, the J end by 1 base, with 10 bases between. The CDR3 loop reads CSVEEGRGSYEQYF. In nucleotides, the CDR3 is TGCAGCGTTGAAGAGGGCAGGGGTTCCTACGAGCAGTACTTC.

The J gene is TRBJ2-2, the V gene TRBV4-1, with TRBD2 identical over 11 bases. The CDR3 contains 17 residues. Germline trimming cut 1 base from V and 3 bases from J; bases unmatched to any gene: 4. Germline V gives CDR1 MGHRA, CDR2 YSYEKL. The CDR3 loop reads CASSQVTSGSYTGELFF. CDR3 nucleotides: TGCGCCAGCAGCCAAGTTACTAGCGGGAGTTACACCGGGGAGCTGTTTTTT.

CDR3 nucleotide sequence: TGCGCCAGCTGGTCCGGACAGGGGAGAGTCTCTGGCTACACCTTC. As protein: CASWSGQGRVSGYTF. The chain employs TRBV5-1 and TRBJ1-2; 9 nucleotides agree with TRBD1. V was clipped by 7 bases and J by 7 bases; unmatched bases: 14. Germline V gives CDR1 SGHRS, CDR2 YFSETQ. This CDR3 spans 15 amino acids.

The J gene is TRBJ2-7, the V gene TRBV28; D perhaps matches TRBD2 (5 bases). Germline V gene lookup returns CDR1 MDHEN and CDR2 SYDVKM. The CDR3 has 16 amino acids. V was shortened by 6 bases and J by 3 bases, with 21 bases between the two germline ends. The CDR3 reads CASRSSGSFLVYEQYF. In DNA form, the CDR3 reads TGTGCCAGCAGAAGCAGCGGTAGTTTCCTAGTCTACGAGCAGTACTTC.

A few counts support this clone. The chain joins TRBV27 to TRBJ1-1, with D uncertain. The CDR3 is made up of 14 amino acids. Trimming took 7 bases from V and 4 from J, leaving 16 bases between them. Germline V gene lookup returns CDR1 MNHEY and CDR2 SMNVEV (reference sequence). This chain's CDR3 is CASMYGEEATEAFF. CDR3 DNA: TGTGCCAGCATGTACGGAGAAGAAGCCACTGAAGCTTTCTTT.

The chain links TRBV6-6 to TRBJ2-1, with D unclear. This CDR3 is 12 amino acids long. Germline assignment: CDR1 MNHNY and CDR2 SVGAGI (reference sequence). The V gene lost 11 bases and the J gene lost 0 bases, with 8 bases spanning the gap. The CDR3 reads CAAGSSYNEQFF. DNA for the CDR3: TGTGCCGCCGGTAGCTCCTACAATGAGCAGTTCTTC.

The rearrangement uses TRBV18 and TRBJ2-2; 10 nucleotides line up with TRBD2. V gave up 2 bases and J gave up 5 bases; unmatched junction bases: 5. The germline gives CDR1 KGHSH, CDR2 LQKENI. The CDR3 has 16 amino acids. The CDR3 spells CASSPSLAGVTGELFF. The CDR3 DNA is TGTGCCAGCTCACCATCGCTAGCGGGAGTTACCGGGGAGCTGTTTTTT.